This TCR beta chain is drawn from a study of cytomegalovirus exposure and HLA in healthy donors. Healthy bone marrow donors made up the donors. Germline loops: CDR1 LGHNA, CDR2 YNFKEQ. The trim removed 4 bases at V and 7 bases at J, leaving 16 bases unmatched. The CDR3 runs to 17 residues. For this clone: What it recognizes is unknown.

This PCR relied on a set of 60 Vbeta primers and 13 Jbeta primers. TCRdb's table, derived via immunoSEQ multiplex PCR, lists solely in-frame clones and lacks some. The profile shows around 92,000 clones, 80% of them singletons. Study-wide findings and caveats: For cytomegalovirus status, the classifier reportedly gave diagnoses with high specificity and sensitivity.

The gene calls are TRBV4-2 and TRBJ1-2, with TRBD1 identical over 9 bases. The source material was PBMCs. The source is a man aged 18 to 30 in good health and CMV-seronegative. The DNA for the CDR3 is TGTGCCAGCAGCCGACCTCACGGGACAGGGAAATATTCTGGCTACACCTTC. It specifies CASSRPHGTGKYSGYTF.